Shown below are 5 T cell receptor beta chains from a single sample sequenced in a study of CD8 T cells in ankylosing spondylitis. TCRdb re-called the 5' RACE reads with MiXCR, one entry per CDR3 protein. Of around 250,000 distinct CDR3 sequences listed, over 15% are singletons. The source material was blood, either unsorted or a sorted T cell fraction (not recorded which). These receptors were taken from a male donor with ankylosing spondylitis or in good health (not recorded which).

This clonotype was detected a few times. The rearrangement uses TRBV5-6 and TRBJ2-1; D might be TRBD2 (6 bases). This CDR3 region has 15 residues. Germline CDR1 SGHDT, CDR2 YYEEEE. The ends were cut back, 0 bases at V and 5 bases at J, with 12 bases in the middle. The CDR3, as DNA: TGTGCCAGCAGCTTGGAAGCGGGCAACAACAATGAGCAGTTCTTC. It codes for CASSLEAGNNNEQFF. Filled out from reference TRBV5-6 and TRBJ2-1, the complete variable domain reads DAGVTQSPTHLIKTRGQQVTLRCSPKSGHDTVSWYQQALGQGPQFIFQYYEEEERQRGNFPDRFSGHQFPNYSSELNVNALLLGDSALYLCASSLEAGNNNEQFFGPGTRLTVL.

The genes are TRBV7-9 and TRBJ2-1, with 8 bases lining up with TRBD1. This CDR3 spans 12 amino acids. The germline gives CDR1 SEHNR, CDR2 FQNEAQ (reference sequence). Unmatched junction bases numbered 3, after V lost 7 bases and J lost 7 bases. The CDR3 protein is CASTTGVNEQFF. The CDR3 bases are TGTGCCAGCACGACAGGGGTAAATGAGCAGTTCTTC.

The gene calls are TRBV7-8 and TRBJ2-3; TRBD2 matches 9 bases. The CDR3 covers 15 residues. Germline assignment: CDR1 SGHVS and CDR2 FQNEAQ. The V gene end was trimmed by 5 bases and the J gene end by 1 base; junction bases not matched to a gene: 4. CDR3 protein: CASSKGLAGTDTQYF. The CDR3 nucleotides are TGTGCCAGCAGCAAGGGACTAGCAGGCACAGATACGCAGTATTTT. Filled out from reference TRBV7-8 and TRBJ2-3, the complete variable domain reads GAGVSQSPRYKVAKRGQDVALRCDPISGHVSLFWYQQALGQGPEFLTYFQNEAQLDKSGLPSDRFFAERPEGSVSTLKIQRTQQEDSAVYLCASSKGLAGTDTQYFGPGTRLTVL.

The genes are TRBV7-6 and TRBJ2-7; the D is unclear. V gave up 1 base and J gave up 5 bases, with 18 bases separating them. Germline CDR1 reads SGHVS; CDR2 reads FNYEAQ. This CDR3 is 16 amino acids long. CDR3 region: CASSLESLVNPHEQYF. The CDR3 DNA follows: TGTGCCAGCAGCTTAGAAAGTCTAGTTAATCCCCACGAGCAGTACTTC.

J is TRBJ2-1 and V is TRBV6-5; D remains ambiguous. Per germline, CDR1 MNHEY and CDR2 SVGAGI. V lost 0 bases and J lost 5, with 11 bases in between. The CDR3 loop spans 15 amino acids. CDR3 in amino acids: CASSYSGPGDNEQFF. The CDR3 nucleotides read TGTGCCAGCAGTTACTCCGGGCCCGGCGACAATGAGCAGTTCTTC.